This T cell receptor (beta chain) was sequenced in a study of T cell repertoires in cytomegalovirus infection. Study overall: It was recently identified HLA-C-restricted and well-studied HLA-B-restricted CMV epitopes that the study used. Public signatures in TCR beta pointed to CMV infection and matching HLA type.

Broader study findings: Individuals carrying CMV plus the relevant HLA were identified by cumulative frequency of public TCR beta families. Dominant in the ex vivo response were TCR beta clonotypes restricted by HLA-C and specific for CMV.

The CDR3 is made up of 17 amino acids. V gave up 2 bases and J gave up 0 bases, with 17 bases separating them. Germline values: CDR1 SGHKS, CDR2 YYEKEE (reference sequence). About this clonotype itself: Its antigen is still unknown.

TCRdb recomputed calls from the reads with MiXCR, one row per CDR3 protein. The table has 200,000 to 250,000 distinct CDR3 sequences, around 35% seen once. This rearrangement joins TRBV5-5 to TRBJ1-2; D is unresolved. The source of this sequence is a human donor in good health (CMV status not recorded). Some clones in this sample may be carry-over from other donors' samples. This specimen was CD8+ T cells from cultured PBMCs, taken from culture after CMV antigen stimulation. The CDR3 bases are TGTGCCAGCAGCTTCCTGGGCTATGAGCCCTCTAACTATGGCTACACCTTC. Encoded protein: CASSFLGYEPSNYGYTF.